This T cell receptor (beta chain) was obtained from a study of PD-L1 blockade in urothelial cancer. The data were produced by immunoSEQ multiplex PCR, yet TCRdb's version contains in-frame clones alone and is incomplete. The table shows roughly 63,000 clones, with 81% occurring only once. Time point specified: pretreatment peripheral blood. Samples were collected from each patient before treatment and during treatment. Each patient gave between 1 and 8 of them in total. There are 17 residues in the CDR3. V dropped 1 base and J dropped 3 bases, with 13 bases sitting between them. CDR1 is MGHDK and CDR2 is SYGVNS in the germline V gene. In its sample, this clone was seen a few times.

The gene calls are TRBV25-1 and TRBJ2-6; TRBD2 might be the D (5 bases). Material: PBMCs, obtained around atezolizumab (anti-PD-L1) treatment. The source is a man between 65 and 80 years old with urothelial cancer. CDR3 loop: CASSEWGMRVGANVLTF. In DNA form, the CDR3 reads TGTGCCAGCAGTGAATGGGGAATGAGGGTTGGGGCCAACGTCCTGACTTTC.